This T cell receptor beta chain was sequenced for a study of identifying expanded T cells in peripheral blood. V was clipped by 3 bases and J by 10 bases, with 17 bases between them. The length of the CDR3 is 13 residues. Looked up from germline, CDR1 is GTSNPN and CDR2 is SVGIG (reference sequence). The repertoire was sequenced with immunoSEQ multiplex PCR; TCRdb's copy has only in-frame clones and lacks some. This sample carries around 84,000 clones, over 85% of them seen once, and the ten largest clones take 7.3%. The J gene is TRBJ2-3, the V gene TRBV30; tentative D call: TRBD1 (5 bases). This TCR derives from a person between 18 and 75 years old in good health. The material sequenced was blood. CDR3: CAWRPQGASAQYF. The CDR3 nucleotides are TGTGCCTGGAGGCCCCAAGGGGCGAGTGCGCAGTATTTT.